The next 19 T cell receptor beta chains were all read from a single sample in a study of blood T cells in healthy people across ages. Combining a sample-barcoded 5' primer with a J-beta primer mix, a second PCR ran for roughly 7 to 11 cycles. MiXCR was run by TCRdb on the 5' RACE reads, yielding one entry per CDR3 protein. Among approximately 350,000 distinct CDR3 sequences listed, over 45% were seen once. What was sequenced was blood. The receptors shown here come from a man aged 55-75 years in good health.

This clonotype was seen more than once but under ten times. V usage is TRBV6-1 and J usage is TRBJ2-3; TRBD1 agrees at 7 bases. The germline V gene has CDR1 MNHNS and CDR2 SASEGT. The CDR3 extends over 15 amino acids. Unmatched junction bases numbered 8, after V lost 6 bases and J lost 2 bases. CDR3 protein: CASSSGTAHTDTQYF. DNA of the CDR3: TGTGCCAGCAGCTCCGGGACAGCACACACAGATACGCAGTATTTT.

Only one count was recorded for this clonotype. The V and J genes are TRBV6-1 and TRBJ2-4, with 11 bases aligning to TRBD2. The J call is uncertain, as TRBJ2-7 better fits the DNA end. In germline, CDR1 is MNHNS, CDR2 SASEGT. This CDR3 contains 15 residues. The CDR3 protein is CASRLAGGQAYEQYF. DNA of the CDR3: TGTGCCAGCAGGCTAGCGGGAGGCCAGGCCTACGAGCAGTACTTC.

This clonotype was seen ten or more times. The chain joins TRBV10-1 to TRBJ2-3, with D perhaps matching TRBD1 or TRBD2 (5 bases each). Germline V lookup: CDR1 WNHNN, CDR2 SYGVQD (reference sequence). V was clipped by 8 bases and J by 1 base, with 16 bases between them. This CDR3 is 15 amino acids long. The CDR3 reads CASGGPGVGTDTQYF. CDR3 in DNA: TGCGCCAGCGGGGGACCAGGCGTGGGCACAGATACGCAGTATTTT.

Only one count was recorded for this clonotype. The V call is TRBV6-5, the J call TRBJ2-2; D unclear. Germline V gene data show CDR1 as MNHEY and CDR2 as SVGAGI. The CDR3 loop spans 15 amino acids. With 2 bases removed from V and 4 bases from J, the gap between germline ends came to 11 bases. CDR3: CASSYPGSPTGELFF. CDR3 bases: TGTGCCAGCAGTTACCCCGGCTCGCCCACCGGGGAGCTGTTTTTT.

Details on this clonotype: A much larger clone lies one base from this, so it may be a read error. The chain couples TRBV29-1 to TRBJ2-1; D is perhaps TRBD2 (6 bases). This CDR3 has 16 residues. Looked up from germline, CDR1 is SQVTM and CDR2 is ANQGSEA. Between the trimmed V and J ends, which lost 5 bases and 2 bases, there was a span of 19 bases. CDR3 sequence reads: CSVSMTVSGAYNEQFF. The CDR3 DNA reads as TGCAGCGTTTCTATGACCGTTAGCGGTGCCTACAATGAGCAGTTCTTC.

The rearrangement joins TRBV6-2 or TRBV6-3 to TRBJ2-7; 7 bases fit TRBD2. Germline assignment: CDR1 MNHEY and CDR2 SVGEGT. The ends lost 2 bases at V and 2 bases at J; junction bases unmatched: 15. CDR3 length equals 18 residues. The CDR3 spells CASSYGGRTGTTAYEQYF. As DNA, the CDR3 is TGTGCCAGCAGTTACGGCGGGCGCACTGGGACTACCGCCTACGAGCAGTACTTC.

This chain links TRBV7-6 with TRBJ1-1; D is uncertain. Trimming removed 0 bases at V and 3 bases at J, with 5 bases between. CDR3 size: 13 residues. Germline CDR1 SGHVS, CDR2 FNYEAQ. CDR3 in DNA: TGTGCCAGCAGCTTAGCTGCGGACACTGAAGCTTTCTTT. Its protein is CASSLAADTEAFF.

This clonotype was counted only a few times. The genes are TRBV7-2 and TRBJ2-7, with 13 bases matching TRBD2. The CDR3 spans 17 residues. Germline V CDR1 and CDR2: SGHTA, FQGNSA. V lost 1 base, J lost 6 bases, and 9 bases stayed unmatched. The CDR3 loop is CASSLGLTSGRAGEQYF. In DNA form, the CDR3 reads TGTGCCAGCAGCTTAGGCTTAACTAGCGGGAGGGCCGGCGAGCAGTACTTC.

The chain carries TRBV7-9 and TRBJ2-4; 7 nucleotides agree with TRBD1. The end of the DNA is better explained by TRBJ2-7, so the J call may be wrong. The germline V gene encodes CDR1 SEHNR and CDR2 FQNEAQ (reference sequence). This CDR3 is 14 amino acids long. CDR3 protein: CASSFSTGTYEQYF. CDR3 nucleotides: TGTGCCAGCAGCTTTTCGACAGGGACCTACGAGCAGTACTTC.

This sequence joins TRBV18 and TRBJ2-1, with 8 positions matching TRBD2. V shed 6 bases and J 7 bases; nucleotides not matched to a gene: 11. The CDR3 runs 15 residues. From germline, CDR1 is KGHSH and CDR2 LQKENI. The CDR3 here is CASSAGGPLWNEQFF. DNA of the CDR3: TGTGCCAGCTCGGCGGGGGGTCCCTTATGGAATGAGCAGTTCTTC. Drawing the rest from reference TRBV18 and TRBJ2-1, the complete variable domain is NAGVMQNPRHLVRRRGQEARLRCSPMKGHSHVYWYRQLPEEGLKFMVYLQKENIIDESGMPKERFSAEFPKEGPSILRIQQVVRGDSAAYFCASSAGGPLWNEQFFGPGTRLTVL.

The chain carries TRBV20-1 and TRBJ2-1; 10 bases line up with TRBD2. The V segment lost 6 bases and the J segment 1 base; nucleotides outside the gene matches: 6. The CDR3 length is 15 residues. Germline V CDR1 and CDR2: DFQATT, SNEGSKA (reference sequence). For the CDR3, the DNA is TGCAGTGCCGACTTACTAGCGGGGTCCTACAATGAGCAGTTCTTC. Amino acids: CSADLLAGSYNEQFF.

The V call is TRBV29-1, the J call TRBJ1-2; 7 bases are shared with TRBD1. The CDR3 is 14 residues long. J was trimmed by 3 bases and V by 0 bases; bases with no gene match: 4. The germline gives CDR1 SQVTM, CDR2 ANQGSEA. CDR3 bases: TGCAGCGTTGAAGAGGGGGACAGATACTATGGCTACACCTTC. Translated, it gives CSVEEGDRYYGYTF.

At least ten counts were recorded for this clonotype. This chain joins TRBV20-1 and TRBJ2-5; unclear D gene. The germline CDR1 and CDR2 sequences are DFQATT and SNEGSKA (reference sequence). Trimming pared 5 bases from V and 5 bases from J, leaving 21 bases between. CDR3 length equals 15 residues. CDR3 nucleotides: TGCAGTGCTGGGCTCTCGCGGTCACGGGTGGAGACCCAGTACTTC. Amino acids: CSAGLSRSRVETQYF.

This clonotype appeared a few times. The chain uses TRBV12-3 or TRBV12-4 and TRBJ1-1, with TRBD1 as a possible D gene (5 bases). Between the trimmed V and J ends, which lost 2 bases and 2 bases, there was a span of 6 bases. The CDR3 length is 13 residues. In nucleotides, the CDR3 is TGTGCCAGCAGTTTACAGGGTAACACTGAAGCTTTCTTT. Protein: CASSLQGNTEAFF.

J is TRBJ2-1 and V is TRBV15, with TRBD2 identical over 9 bases. The CDR3 has 18 residues. J gave up 7 bases and V 4 bases, and 17 bases lay outside the gene matches. Per the germline V gene, CDR1 is LNHNV and CDR2 is YYDKDF (reference sequence). The CDR3, as DNA: TGTGCCACCAGCATAAAATTAGATGGCGGGAGGGCCGCGAATGAGCAGTTCTTC. Amino acids: CATSIKLDGGRAANEQFF.

Comments on this clonotype: One junction end disagrees with the germline gene, perhaps due to a read error. V gene TRBV5-8 combines with J gene TRBJ1-2, with a weak D call TRBD1 (5 bases). In germline, CDR1 is SGHTS, CDR2 YDEGEE. This CDR3 comprises 15 residues. In nucleotides, the CDR3 is TGTGCCGGCAGCTTGGGAGGGACGGTAAACTATGGCTACACCTTC. Encoded protein: CAGSLGGTVNYGYTF.

The chain employs TRBV29-1 and TRBJ2-1; no clear D. V lost 2 bases to trimming and J lost 0 bases, with 8 bases between them. The CDR3 is 14 residues long. Germline V CDR1 and CDR2: SQVTM, ANQGSEA. CDR3 amino acids: CSVELPDSYNEQFF. CDR3 sequence (DNA): TGCAGCGTTGAACTACCTGACTCCTACAATGAGCAGTTCTTC.

The chain uses TRBV7-9 and TRBJ2-6; D is undetermined. V gave up 8 bases and J gave up 0 bases, with 5 bases separating them. The CDR3 runs to 13 residues. CDR1 is SEHNR and CDR2 is FQNEAQ in the germline V gene (reference sequence). The CDR3 DNA reads as TGTGCCAGCTCACGCTCTGGGGCCAACGTCCTGACTTTC. It translates to CASSRSGANVLTF.

The chain carries TRBV7-6 and TRBJ2-4; no reliable D call. The J call is in doubt because the DNA end fits TRBJ2-7 better. The CDR3 is made up of 13 amino acids. CDR1 and CDR2 from the germline V gene are SGHVS and FNYEAQ. CDR3 in amino acids: CASSSTVGYEQYF. Written as DNA, the CDR3 is TGTGCCAGCAGCTCCACTGTCGGCTACGAGCAGTACTTC.